This record concerns one T cell receptor (beta chain) sequence. What it binds is unknown. CDR1 is SGHNT and CDR2 is YYREEE in the germline V gene (reference sequence). With 0 bases removed from V and 2 bases from J, the gap between germline ends came to 11 bases. The CDR3 is 15 amino acids. Clones were sequenced by immunoSEQ multiplex PCR, and TCRdb holds only the in-frame ones, with some missing. The data hold several thousand clones, with about 70% observed a single time. These data come from a study of CD8 T cell repertoires and HIV-1 epitope variants. Looking at the study overall: Each of Twenty-five Gag and Nef epitope peptides stimulated a separate culture. Enriched T cells were co-cultured with equal numbers of autologous T cell-negative antigen-presenting cells. Controls included no peptide, Ebola AY9 epitope, and a CMV, EBV, flu pool.

The chain links TRBV5-4 to TRBJ1-2, with a tentative D call TRBD1 (5 bases). The sequence was collected from a male donor with HIV. What was sequenced was cultured CD8+ T cells derived from PBMCs. CDR3: CASSLVGSGNYGYTF. The CDR3 DNA follows: TGTGCCAGCAGCTTGGTAGGCTCAGGGAACTATGGCTACACCTTC.